The rows below give T cell receptor beta chains drawn from one sample of a study of cytomegalovirus exposure and HLA in healthy donors. Using immunoSEQ multiplex PCR, the repertoire was profiled, and TCRdb retains in-frame clones only, with some absent. Its listing shows about 77,000 clones. The sequencing input was PBMCs. Receptors were obtained from a man aged 50-60 years in good health and CMV-seropositive. CDR3s include the opening cysteine and the closing phenylalanine or tryptophan. Each record gives: V gene, D gene, J gene, CDR3 DNA, CDR3 protein. The D gene is left open where the match is weak.

TRBV30	NA	TRBJ1-2	TGTGCCTGGAGTACGCCAGGGAAAGGCTACACCTTC	CAWSTPGKGYTF
TRBV6-5	NA	TRBJ1-5	TGTGCCAGCAGTTTCAATAGCAATCAGCCCCAGCATTTT	CASSFNSNQPQHF
TRBV5-6	TRBD2	TRBJ2-1	TGTGCCAGCAGCCGACTAGCGGTATCATACAATGAGCAGTTCTTC	CASSRLAVSYNEQFF
TRBV5-1	NA	TRBJ2-2	TGCGCCAGCAGCTCGGACAGCCTGAACACCGGGGAGCTGTTTTTT	CASSSDSLNTGELFF
TRBV15	TRBD1	TRBJ2-7	TGTGCCACCAGCAGAGACAGGGGGCTTCCCTACGAGCAGTACTTC	CATSRDRGLPYEQYF
TRBV7-2	TRBD2	TRBJ2-6	TGTGCCAGCAGCCCAAGCTTAGCGGGGGGGGCCGCTGGGGCCAACGTCCTGACTTTC	CASSPSLAGGAAGANVLTF
TRBV19	TRBD1	TRBJ1-2	TGTGCCAGTAGCGGGGACAGGGGCCACGATAGTGACTATGGCTACACCTTC	CASSGDRGHDSDYGYTF
TRBV28	TRBD1	TRBJ2-7	TGTGCCAGCAACCTACTACAGGGGGCTCCTAACGAGCAGTACTTC	CASNLLQGAPNEQYF
TRBV6-5	NA	TRBJ1-1	TGTGCCAGCAGTTACTCGCTGACAGAGAACACTGAAGCTTTCTTT	CASSYSLTENTEAFF
TRBV7-6	NA	TRBJ2-1	TGTGCCAGCAGCTTCTCGGGGGTGAATGAGCAGTTCTTC	CASSFSGVNEQFF
TRBV6-1	NA	TRBJ2-3	TGTGCCAGCAGTGAAGGCGGGACAGGCACAGATACGCAGTATTTT	CASSEGGTGTDTQYF
TRBV29-1	TRBD1	TRBJ2-1	TGCAGCGCTACCGGGACAGGGGGGGATGAGCAGTTCTTC	CSATGTGGDEQFF
TRBV18	TRBD1	TRBJ1-4	TGTGCCAGCTCCCCGGGACAGGGGAATGAAAAACTGTTTTTT	CASSPGQGNEKLFF
TRBV2	NA	TRBJ2-2	TGTGCCAGCGGTGGAGGGGGGGCCGGGGAGCTGTTTTTT	CASGGGGAGELFF
TRBV6-1	NA	TRBJ2-3	TGTGCCAGCAGCCCCAGACTATACACAGATACGCAGTATTTT	CASSPRLYTDTQYF
TRBV9	TRBD1	TRBJ1-1	TGTGCCAGCAGCGAAGGGCCAGGGGGCACTGAAGCTTTCTTT	CASSEGPGGTEAFF